The 17 T cell receptor beta chains in this list originate from one sample, sequenced in a study of CD8+CD57+ T cells in acquired aplastic anemia. For sequencing, patients were chosen who had shown expansion of CD8+CD57+ cells by flow cytometry. Both TCR beta VDJ combination and CDR3 sequence profiling were carried out. Genomic DNA was the template for this profiling. One entry per CDR3 protein, called by TCRdb with MiXCR from the reads. The table lists about 98,000 distinct CDR3 sequences, 65% to 70% of them singletons, with roughly 60% in the top ten. Input material: sorted CD4+, CD8+, or CD8+CD57+ T cells (not recorded which) from PBMCs. The receptors derive from a human donor with aplastic anemia.

CDR3 loop: CSVVGDNLYEQYF. The CDR3 DNA is TGCAGCGTGGTCGGGGACAACCTATACGAGCAGTACTTC. The chain employs TRBV29-1 and TRBJ2-7, with a possible D match to TRBD1 (6 bases). Germline V CDR1 and CDR2: SQVTM, ANQGSEA. The ends were cut back, 6 bases at V and 4 bases at J, with 16 bases in the middle. The CDR3 contains 13 residues.

V gene TRBV6-1 combines with J gene TRBJ1-1, with TRBD1 matching over 8 bases. Germline V CDR1 and CDR2: MNHNS, SASEGT. The CDR3 has 15 residues. Trimming at V came to 6 bases and at J to 1 base, leaving 7 bases not matched to a gene. The CDR3 spells CASRFGQGRNTEAFF. Written as DNA, the CDR3 is TGTGCCAGCAGGTTTGGACAGGGAAGGAACACTGAAGCTTTCTTT.

The chain recombines TRBV13 with TRBJ2-7; D might be TRBD1 or TRBD2, each matching 5 bases. The germline V and J ends were trimmed by 0 bases and 4 bases, with 10 bases remaining between them. Germline V gene lookup returns CDR1 PRHDT and CDR2 FYEKMQ (reference sequence). The CDR3 contains 14 residues. The DNA of the CDR3 is TGTGCCAGCAGCTTAGGTCCCAGGGAGTACGAGCAGTACTTC. This codes for CASSLGPREYEQYF.

The chain couples TRBV12-3 or TRBV12-4 to TRBJ1-2; maybe TRBD1 (6 bases). Trimming cost V 6 bases and J 8 bases, with 22 bases left between them. The CDR3 spans 15 residues. This CDR3 is CASRGRQDPGRGYTF. The DNA of the CDR3 is TGTGCCAGCAGGGGCCGACAGGACCCCGGGAGGGGCTACACCTTC.

The genes are TRBV6-1 and TRBJ2-1; the D gene is possibly TRBD2 (5 bases). This CDR3 is 13 amino acids long. CDR1 is MNHNS, CDR2 SASEGT, per germline. Trimming took off 2 bases at V and 10 bases at J, with 12 bases between the two ends. For the CDR3, the DNA is TGTGCCAGCAGTGAAATGGCGCGAGGGGAGCAGTTCTTC. Protein product: CASSEMARGEQFF.

The chain employs TRBV29-1 and TRBJ2-3; D perhaps matches TRBD2 (6 bases). Germline loops: CDR1 SQVTM, CDR2 ANQGSEA. Trimming shortened V by 7 bases and J by 0 bases, and 11 bases separated the two germline ends. This CDR3 region has 13 residues. CDR3: CSGRGISTDTQYF. The CDR3 nucleotides read TGCAGCGGTCGGGGGATTAGCACAGATACGCAGTATTTT.

The chain recombines TRBV25-1 with TRBJ2-3; 7 positions match TRBD2. This CDR3 contains 14 residues. Losses at the gene ends were 6 bases for V and 3 bases for J; bases not matched to a gene: 6. CDR1 and CDR2 from the germline V gene are MGHDK and SYGVNS. The CDR3: CASSLRGITDTQYF. CDR3 coding DNA: TGTGCCAGCAGCTTGCGGGGGATTACAGATACGCAGTATTTT.

A single count supports this clonotype. This chain connects TRBV9 to TRBJ2-7; maybe TRBD1 (5 bases). Deletions cut 0 bases from V and 2 bases from J, with 9 bases between. Germline CDR1 and CDR2: SGDLS and YYNGEE. The CDR3 contains 14 residues. The CDR3 region is CASSVASGTYEQYF. The CDR3 DNA is TGTGCCAGCAGCGTAGCATCAGGGACCTACGAGCAGTACTTC.

V usage is TRBV6-1 and J usage is TRBJ1-2; D may be TRBD1 (5 bases). Germline V lookup: CDR1 MNHNS, CDR2 SASEGT. The CDR3 is made up of 13 amino acids. Trimming shortened V by 1 base and J by 5 bases, and 8 bases separated the two germline ends. CDR3 in amino acids: CASSEGPGYGYTF. The CDR3 DNA is TGTGCCAGCAGTGAAGGGCCAGGGTATGGCTACACCTTC.

The genes are TRBV7-3 and TRBJ2-5; tentatively, D is TRBD1 (6 bases). This CDR3 contains 16 residues. V was clipped by 1 base and J by 5 bases, with 17 bases between them. The germline V gene has CDR1 SGHTA and CDR2 FQGTGA. The CDR3 coding sequence is TGTGCCAGCAGCTTAAGAGGGGGAGATTCCAGGGAGACCCAGTACTTC. This sequence encodes CASSLRGGDSRETQYF.

The chain joins TRBV19 to TRBJ2-7; D might be TRBD1 (6 bases). Trimming left V 5 bases short and J 0 bases short, with 11 bases between. Germline CDR1 and CDR2: LNHDA and SQIVND (reference sequence). This CDR3 region has 14 residues. In DNA form, the CDR3 reads TGTGCCAGTAGTTCTGACAGGAGCTCCTACGAGCAGTACTTC. It translates to CASSSDRSSYEQYF. The complete variable domain, with remaining parts taken from reference TRBV19 and TRBJ2-7, reads DGGITQSPKYLFRKEGQNVTLSCEQNLNHDAMYWYRQDPGQGLRLIYYSQIVNDFQKGDIAEGYSVSREKKESFPLTVTSAQKNPTAFYLCASSSDRSSYEQYFGPGTRLTVT.

The chain has TRBV2 and TRBJ1-1; a weak D match, TRBD1 (5 bases). Deletions cut 4 bases from V and 0 bases from J, with 12 bases between. CDR3 size: 15 residues. Germline values: CDR1 SNHLY, CDR2 FYNNEI. Here the CDR3 DNA reads TGTGCCAGCAGTGTACGGACAACGATGAACACTGAAGCTTTCTTT. Protein: CASSVRTTMNTEAFF.

A note on this clonotype: Relative to the germline gene, one junction end is altered; a read error may explain this. The chain combines TRBV20-1 with TRBJ2-7, with 10 nucleotides matching TRBD2. This CDR3 has 14 residues. CDR1 and CDR2 from the germline V gene are DFQATT and SNEGSKA (reference sequence). The CDR3: CSARLAGDLYGQYF. The CDR3 DNA sequence: TGCAGTGCTAGGCTAGCGGGGGACCTTTACGGGCAGTACTTC.

Details on this clonotype: The junction departs from germline at one end; a sequencing error may be responsible. CDR3: CATSDLSTSPQHF. CDR3 DNA sequence: TGTGCCACCAGCGATTTGTCAACCTCGCCCCAGCATTTT. The V call is TRBV24-1, the J call TRBJ1-5; no definite D call. CDR1 and CDR2 (germline): KGHDR, SFDVKD. The CDR3 covers 13 residues.

The V call is TRBV29-1, the J call TRBJ2-1; 9 bases are a match to TRBD2. The germline gives CDR1 SQVTM, CDR2 ANQGSEA. Trimming cost V 5 bases and J 7 bases; bases outside gene matches: 3. The CDR3 contains 12 residues. CDR3: CSVLAGANEQFF. CDR3 DNA sequence: TGCAGCGTTTTAGCGGGAGCAAATGAGCAGTTCTTC.

Points on this clonotype: A read error may be the cause here, since a much bigger clone is one base away. The J gene is TRBJ2-3, the V gene TRBV7-9; D perhaps matches TRBD2 (5 bases). The CDR3 is 14 amino acids. V lost 4 bases and J 1 base, leaving 9 bases between the germline ends. Looked up from germline, CDR1 is SEHNR and CDR2 is FQNEAQ (reference sequence). The CDR3 is CASSSPRGTDTQYF. CDR3 DNA sequence: TGTGCCAGCAGCTCCCCGCGGGGCACAGATACGCAGTATTTT.

This clonotype turned up a few times. This chain connects TRBV13 to TRBJ2-7; TRBD1 matches at 8 bases. The germline V gene encodes CDR1 PRHDT and CDR2 FYEKMQ (reference sequence). The junction had 6 bases not matched to a gene; V was cut back by 5 bases and J by 3 bases. The CDR3 runs to 14 residues. Written as DNA, the CDR3 is TGTGCCAGCAGCCCCAGGGGGCGGCTCTACGAGCAGTACTTC. This codes for CASSPRGRLYEQYF.